The T cell receptor beta chain under discussion was sequenced for a study of T cells in tuberculosis. Study at large: T cells were selected with CD1B tetramers loaded with glucose monomycolate. Points from the study as a whole: Active tuberculosis TCR-alpha repertoires lay closer to GMM-specific TCRs than IGRA-negative controls, suggesting clonal expansion.

The time point is: new active TB diagnosis, blood taken before or within 7 days of starting treatment. The CDR3 extends over 13 amino acids. V lost 4 bases to trimming and J lost 1 base, with 7 bases between them. Germline values: CDR1 MNHNS, CDR2 SASEGT. To note about this clone: Its specificity is not known.

Here immunoSEQ multiplex PCR was the method, and the copy in TCRdb shows in-frame clones only, minus some. In the table there are 29,000 or so clones, around 90% of which are singletons. Sequencing was performed on PBMCs, taken at tuberculosis diagnosis. The chain links TRBV6-1 to TRBJ1-1; unclear D gene. This receptor was identified in an adult with tuberculosis. Written as DNA, the CDR3 is TGTGCCAGCAGTGTTTCAGGGAACACTGAAGCTTTCTTT. It yields the protein CASSVSGNTEAFF.